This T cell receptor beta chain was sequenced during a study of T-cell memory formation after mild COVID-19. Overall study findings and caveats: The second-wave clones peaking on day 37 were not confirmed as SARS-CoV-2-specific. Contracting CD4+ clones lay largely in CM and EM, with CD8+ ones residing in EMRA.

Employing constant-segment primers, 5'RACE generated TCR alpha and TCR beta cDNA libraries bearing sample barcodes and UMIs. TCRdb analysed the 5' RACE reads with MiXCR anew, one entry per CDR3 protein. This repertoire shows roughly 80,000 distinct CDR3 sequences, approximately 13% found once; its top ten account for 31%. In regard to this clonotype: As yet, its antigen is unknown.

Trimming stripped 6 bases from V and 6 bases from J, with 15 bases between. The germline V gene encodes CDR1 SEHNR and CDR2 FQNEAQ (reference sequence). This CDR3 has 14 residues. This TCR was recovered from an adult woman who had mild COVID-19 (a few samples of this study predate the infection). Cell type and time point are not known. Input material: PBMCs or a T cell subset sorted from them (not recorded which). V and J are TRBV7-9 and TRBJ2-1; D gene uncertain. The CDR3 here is CASSPNDLLNEQFF. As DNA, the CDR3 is TGTGCCAGCAGTCCCAATGATCTCCTCAATGAGCAGTTCTTC.